This entry lists 3 T cell receptor beta chains sequenced from one sample in a study of cytomegalovirus exposure and HLA in healthy donors. The study ran its PCR with 60 Vbeta and 13 Jbeta primers. Libraries were prepared by immunoSEQ multiplex PCR; TCRdb keeps only in-frame clonotypes and omits some of them. Of about 140,000 clones in the sample, about 73% were seen once. Sequenced material: PBMCs. The receptors were sampled from a woman aged 55-69 years in good health and CMV-seropositive.

The V and J genes are TRBV27 and TRBJ1-2, with 7 bases aligning to TRBD1. This CDR3 spans 13 amino acids. Losses at the gene ends were 9 bases for V and 8 bases for J; bases not matched to a gene: 12. Germline loops: CDR1 MNHEY, CDR2 SMNVEV (reference sequence). CDR3 in DNA: TGTGCCAGTAGGACAGGCTCATGGGGCGGCTACACCTTC. It codes for CASRTGSWGGYTF.

V is TRBV5-6 and J is TRBJ2-1, with TRBD1 matching over 9 bases. Germline V CDR1 and CDR2: SGHDT, YYEEEE. The CDR3 covers 14 residues. Unmatched junction bases numbered 5, after V lost 2 bases and J lost 8 bases. The CDR3 DNA sequence: TGTGCCAGCAGCTTAACAGGGGGCTTGGATGAGCAGTTCTTC. Amino acid sequence: CASSLTGGLDEQFF.

The chain carries TRBV29-1 and TRBJ2-3, with D possibly TRBD2 on 6 matching bases. From germline, CDR1 is SQVTM and CDR2 ANQGSEA. This CDR3 contains 13 residues. CDR3 bases: TGCAGTACTTCTAGCGTGAGCACAGATACGCAGTATTTT. Amino acids: CSTSSVSTDTQYF.